One sample yielded the 12 T cell receptor beta chains listed below, sequenced in a study of cytomegalovirus exposure and HLA in healthy donors listed by TCRdb under 2017. Libraries were prepared through the immunoSEQ multiplex PCR assay. Sourced from immuneACCESS, this table was stored by TCRdb with only in-frame sequences that have V and J called. A share of the clones is absent; for the studies checked, an unresolved V gene accounts for under half, and the remainder has no known explanation. The sample table lists 190,000 or so clones, approximately 83% of them with a count of one. Of the sample, roughly 2.8% falls within the top ten clones. Input material: PBMCs. These receptors came from a woman in her late teens or twenties in good health and CMV-seropositive.

This clone was recorded only once. The rearrangement links TRBV6-5 to TRBJ1-5; a weak D match, TRBD1 (5 bases). The ends were cut back, 5 bases at V and 4 bases at J, with 9 bases in the middle. This CDR3 region has 13 residues. Looked up from germline, CDR1 is MNHEY and CDR2 is SVGAGI. The CDR3 nucleotides are TGTGCCAGCAGTCAAGACAGTAATCAGCCCCAGCATTTT. It translates to CASSQDSNQPQHF.

CDR3 residues: CASSPALAGGTDTQYF. DNA for the CDR3: TGTGCCAGCTCACCGGCTCTAGCGGGGGGCACAGATACGCAGTATTTT. V and J are TRBV18 and TRBJ2-3; 10 bases map to TRBD2. The ends lost 3 bases at V and 1 base at J; junction bases unmatched: 4. Per germline, CDR1 KGHSH and CDR2 LQKENI. This CDR3 has 16 amino acids.

CDR3 in amino acids: CASSLDQGTGQFF. The CDR3 nucleotides are TGTGCCAGCAGCTTAGATCAGGGGACAGGGCAGTTCTTC. The rearrangement joins TRBV7-9 to TRBJ2-1, with TRBD1 identical over 8 bases. The CDR3 length is 13 residues. V shed 1 base and J 12 bases; nucleotides not matched to a gene: 5. Germline loops: CDR1 SEHNR, CDR2 FQNEAQ (reference sequence). The full variable domain, its missing parts supplied by reference TRBV7-9 and TRBJ2-1, is DTGVSQNPRHKITKRGQNVTFRCDPISEHNRLYWYRQTLGQGPEFLTYFQNEAQLEKSRLLSDRFSAERPKGSFSTLEIQRTEQGDSAMYLCASSLDQGTGQFFGPGTRLTVL.

J is TRBJ1-2 and V is TRBV7-8; TRBD1 aligns across 7 bases. The germline CDR1 and CDR2 sequences are SGHVS and FQNEAQ. With V trimmed by 1 base and J by 4 bases, 6 bases remained unmatched. The CDR3 runs to 15 residues. The DNA for the CDR3 is TGTGCCAGCAGCTTAGGACAGGGATGGCCCTATGGCTACACCTTC. It codes for CASSLGQGWPYGYTF.

J is TRBJ2-2 and V is TRBV6-5, with 7 positions matching TRBD1. Looked up from germline, CDR1 is MNHEY and CDR2 is SVGAGI. The CDR3 has 14 amino acids. J lost 5 bases, V lost 6 bases, and 6 bases had no gene match. DNA of the CDR3: TGTGCCAGCAGGCGGACAGGCGGGACCGGGGAGCTGTTTTTT. Translated: CASRRTGGTGELFF.

The gene calls are TRBV4-1 and TRBJ1-5, with 7 bases fitting TRBD1. V gave up 1 base and J gave up 2 bases; unmatched junction bases: 2. Germline loops: CDR1 MGHRA, CDR2 YSYEKL. The CDR3 is 15 residues long. The chain's CDR3 is CASSQVRGGNQPQHF. The CDR3 nucleotides are TGCGCCAGCAGCCAAGTCAGGGGGGGCAATCAGCCCCAGCATTTT.

The rearrangement joins TRBV6-1 to TRBJ1-2, with TRBD1 identical over 10 bases. The J segment lost 5 bases and the V segment lost 7 bases, leaving 7 bases of the junction unmatched. Germline-derived CDR1 and CDR2 are MNHNS and SASEGT. The length of the CDR3 is 14 residues. The CDR3 spells CASMIGDRGYGYTF. In DNA form, the CDR3 reads TGTGCCAGCATGATTGGGGACAGGGGATATGGCTACACCTTC.

V usage is TRBV27 and J usage is TRBJ1-2; no reliable D call. Germline V gene lookup returns CDR1 MNHEY and CDR2 SMNVEV (reference sequence). The germline V and J ends were trimmed by 0 bases and 7 bases, with 9 bases remaining between them. The CDR3 covers 13 residues. This CDR3 is CASSLSLGFGYTF. Written as DNA, the CDR3 is TGTGCCAGCAGTTTATCGCTCGGGTTTGGCTACACCTTC.

This rearrangement joins TRBV5-4 to TRBJ2-2, with unresolved D. Germline CDR1 is SGHNT and CDR2 is YYREEE (reference sequence). The length of the CDR3 is 13 residues. V lost 0 bases and J 10 bases, leaving 10 bases between the germline ends. CDR3 amino acids: CASSLGLSPELFF. The DNA of the CDR3 is TGTGCCAGCAGCTTGGGACTTTCCCCGGAGCTGTTTTTT.

The rearrangement joins TRBV5-1 to TRBJ2-3; TRBD1 matches 9 bases. V gave up 3 bases and J gave up 2 bases; unmatched junction bases: 13. This CDR3 is 18 amino acids long. CDR1 and CDR2 from the germline V gene are SGHRS and YFSETQ. CDR3 residues: CASSWPPGTGLDTDTQYF. CDR3 bases: TGCGCCAGCAGCTGGCCCCCCGGGACAGGGTTGGACACAGATACGCAGTATTTT.

V gene TRBV6-1 combines with J gene TRBJ2-7; no reliable D call. The length of the CDR3 is 13 residues. The ends were cut back, 5 bases at V and 1 base at J, with 9 bases in the middle. CDR1 and CDR2 (germline): MNHNS, SASEGT. The CDR3 DNA reads TGTGCCAGCAGTTTGGGCCGGTCCTACGAGCAGTACTTC. This sequence encodes CASSLGRSYEQYF.

The chain has TRBV15 and TRBJ2-1; 7 nucleotides match TRBD2. CDR3 length: 16 residues. Trimming cost V 1 base and J 2 bases; bases outside gene matches: 5. Germline CDR1 and CDR2: LNHNV and YYDKDF (reference sequence). CDR3 loop: CATSRGGEGPYNEQFF. CDR3 sequence (DNA): TGTGCCACCAGCAGAGGGGGGGAGGGACCCTACAATGAGCAGTTCTTC.